This T cell receptor (beta chain) was sequenced in a study of T cell responses to AZD1222 COVID-19 vaccine. V lost 3 bases and J lost 1, with 22 bases in between. The CDR3 totals 20 residues. Germline-derived CDR1 and CDR2 are LGHNA and YNFKEQ. The table came from immunoSEQ multiplex PCR; TCRdb's copy has only in-frame clones and leaves some out. The sample has about 120,000 clones, around 91% seen once; the top ten hold around 1.5%. Of note for this clone: Its antigen is unidentified.

Study-wide results and caveats: Regions left unmutated in variants are reportedly the target of nearly half of spike-specific TCRs. Females made up more of the donors, who were largely white British, and clonal diversity may have come out too low.

The receptor comes from an adult who received the AZD1222 COVID-19 vaccine. The input for sequencing was peripheral blood, taken 28 days after the second AZD1222 dose. V usage is TRBV4-2 and J usage is TRBJ2-6, with D tentatively TRBD1 (6 bases). The CDR3 DNA reads TGTGCCAGCAGCCAGGGTGGTCGAGGCAGGGGAGCTTCTGGGGCCAACGTCCTGACTTTC. Its translation is CASSQGGRGRGASGANVLTF.